What follows describes a single T cell receptor beta chain. This clonotype showed up many times. This receptor's antigen is unknown. No much larger clonotype is one base removed from it; base qualities were not supplied. This sample was included in a study of T cells in Graves' hyperthyroidism and ophthalmopathy (dated by TCRdb to between 2019 and 2020). Turning to the overall study: Peripheral blood samples were taken at initial diagnosis, before any treatment was given. Thyroid tissue and blood T-cell repertoires from six Graves' hyperthyroidism patients were also compared in the study. An independent validation cohort of under 20 hyperthyroidism patients and 15 or so patients who later progressed to ophthalmopathy tested prospective prediction of ophthalmopathy. The paper describes TCR Vbeta CDR3 sequencing of around 140 peripheral blood samples, made up of approximately 40 ophthalmopathy patients, roughly 80 hyperthyroidism patients and about 17 progressor patients. After sampling, hyperthyroidism patients received methimazole starting at 30 mg daily, and ophthalmopathy patients received high-dose intravenous methylprednisolone. To identify TCR V-J signatures that set the groups apart, the researchers used a discovery cohort of 90 to 100 patients, made up of under 45 with Graves' ophthalmopathy and 57 with stable Graves' hyperthyroidism. The approximately 95 discovery patients were divided at random into training and test sets in a 7:3 ratio. General study outcomes and caveats: Most expanded thyroid clonotypes (frequency above 0.001) were also detected in blood, suggesting blood repertoires may reflect thyroid immune responses. Sample size was not statistically predetermined, and investigators were not blinded to group allocation. Ophthalmopathy was separated from stable hyperthyroidism by a 13 V-J signature model, with about 86% sensitivity and roughly 81% specificity obtained in cross-validation and 80%/75% obtained in testing. In validation, the model predicted progression to ophthalmopathy a median of 6.5 months before onset, with roughly 70% sensitivity and roughly 73% specificity.

Stable Graves' hyperthyroidism was defined as the absence of progression to ophthalmopathy over 18 months of follow-up. Hyperthyroidism patients were newly diagnosed, had a disease duration of under 2 months, and were aged 18 to 65 years. Any patient with an uncontrolled infection, another autoimmune disease, pregnancy or lactation was excluded. Diagnoses relied on clinical symptoms, serum thyroxine and TRAb, thyroid ultrasound and orbital computed tomography. PBMCs were isolated from about 10 ml of fresh peripheral blood by Ficoll-Paque density gradient centrifugation. Total RNA was extracted using Trizol reagent, and RNA quality was assessed on an Agilent 2100 Bioanalyzer. The V and J ends are trimmed by 6 bases and 9 bases, leaving 11 bases between them. The CDR3, from cysteine to phenylalanine, totals 12 residues. The entry retains the CDR3 DNA only, 36 bases that are in frame from base 1. The TCR beta CDR3 regions were amplified from the RNA transcripts. The first round of RT-PCR for the TCR CDR3 was performed with the HTBI primer set and the Qiagen OneStep RT-PCR kit. Libraries were constructed in a second round of multiplex PCR, after which size selection and purification were carried out. Sequencing of the libraries was done on an Illumina HiSeq2000 using paired-end 100 bp reads. In the authors' own workflow: SOAPnuke was used to process the raw data, throwing out any read that contained adapters or uncalled bases, had a mean Phred below 15, or lacked an exact constant-primer or identifier match. High-quality paired reads were merged using COPE v1.2.5, and each unique nucleotide sequence was defined as a clonotype. MiTCR v1.1 was used to align the clonotypes against IMGT TRBV, TRBD and TRBJ reference segments. The analysis included only V-J combinations with a frequency above 0.0001, which together covered over 98% of the repertoires. A TCS score was defined as the ratio of F50 (clonal expansion) to E x V (chaos), with BLOSUM62-based TCRdist applied between CDR3 peptides within each V-J. Welch's t-statistics and random forest reduced 500 to 650 V-J features to about 12, which were used in a naive Bayes classifier (R e1071). TCRdb reprocessed the public reads (quality trimming at Q25 with fastp, clone calling with MiXCR) and kept in-frame beta chains. Records with the same CDR3 protein are collapsed into one entry carrying the most frequent genes and DNA. V and J calls and clone size were set by TCRdb, not the authors. Across this sample there are some 550,000 distinct CDR3 sequences, with less than 25% seen only once. The ten largest account for around 27% of the sample.

This receptor was identified in a man aged 18-30 years with Graves' hyperthyroidism. Input material: blood. The V gene is TRBV12-3 or TRBV12-4 and the J gene is TRBJ2-2, with no confidently assigned D gene. The CDR3 region reads CASSSITRELFF. The DNA sequence is TGTGCCAGCAGCTCGATTACCCGGGAGCTGTTTTTT.